The sequence of this T cell receptor beta chain was determined in a study of CD8+CD57+ T cells in acquired aplastic anemia. This clonotype was seen ten or more times. Germline CDR1 and CDR2: SNHLY and FYNNEI. The junction had 1 base not matched to a gene; V was cut back by 4 bases and J by 3 bases. The CDR3 has 13 amino acids. CDR3 and TCR beta VDJ profiling relied on genomic DNA as the template. TCRdb analysed the reads with MiXCR anew, one entry per CDR3 protein. Found here are around 200,000 distinct CDR3 sequences, 45% to 60% of them singletons; the top ten hold roughly 13%. Patients chosen for sequencing had CD8+CD57+ cells that had expanded, as shown by flow cytometry.

This chain uses TRBV2 with TRBJ2-3; 7 bases match TRBD1. The sequenced material came from sorted CD4+, CD8+, or CD8+CD57+ T cells (not recorded which) from PBMCs. This TCR came from a human donor with aplastic anemia. DNA of the CDR3: TGTGCCAGCAGTGTCAGGGGGACAGATACGCAGTATTTT. The encoded protein is CASSVRGTDTQYF. The whole variable domain, remainder taken from reference TRBV2 and TRBJ2-3, is EPEVTQTPSHQVTQMGQEVILRCVPISNHLYFYWYRQILGQKVEFLVSFYNNEISEKSEIFDDQFSVERPDGSNFTLKIRSTKLEDSAMYFCASSVRGTDTQYFGPGTRLTVL.